This T cell receptor beta chain was recovered during a study of post-analysis software for immune sequencing data. Built from TCR beta cDNA, the libraries had unique molecular identifiers in them. TCRdb reprocessed the PCR reads via MiXCR and lists one record per CDR3 protein. The table shows some 260,000 distinct CDR3 sequences, with less than 40% occurring only once. Whole-study findings and limits: Higher frequency in patients than in controls was seen for roughly five TRBV segments, with TRBV5-6, TRBV5-1 and TRBV20-1 among them.

The CDR3 has 16 amino acids. Trimming pared 4 bases from V and 8 bases from J, leaving 23 bases between. Germline V gene sequence: CDR1 LNHNV, CDR2 YYDKDF (reference sequence). Concerning this clonotype itself: What it binds is not known.

This rearrangement joins TRBV15 to TRBJ1-2; D might be TRBD1 (6 bases). The sequenced material came from blood. This TCR was sampled from a girl aged 10 to 17 with multiple sclerosis. This chain's CDR3 is CATSTRQTGPLRGYTF. The DNA for the CDR3 is TGTGCCACCAGCACCCGACAGACAGGACCCCTTAGAGGCTACACCTTC. Supplemented by reference TRBV15 and TRBJ1-2, the full variable domain reads DAMVIQNPRYQVTQFGKPVTLSCSQTLNHNVMYWYQQKSSQAPKLLFHYYDKDFNNEADTPDNFQSRRPNTSFCFLDIRSPGLGDTAMYLCATSTRQTGPLRGYTFGSGTRLTVV.